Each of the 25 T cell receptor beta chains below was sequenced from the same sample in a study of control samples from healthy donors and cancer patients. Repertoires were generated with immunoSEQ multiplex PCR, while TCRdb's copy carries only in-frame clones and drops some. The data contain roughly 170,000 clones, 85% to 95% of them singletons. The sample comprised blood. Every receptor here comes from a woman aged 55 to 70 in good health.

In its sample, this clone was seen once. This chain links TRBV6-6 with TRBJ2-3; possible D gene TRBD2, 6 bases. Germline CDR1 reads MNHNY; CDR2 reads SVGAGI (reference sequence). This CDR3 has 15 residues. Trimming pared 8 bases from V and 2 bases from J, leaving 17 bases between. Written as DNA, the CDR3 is TGTGCCAGCGAGCGGGCGGCGTTGGACACAGATACGCAGTATTTT. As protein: CASERAALDTDTQYF.

CDR3 bases: TGTGCCACCAGCCCGGGGGGTAGGGCTGGCTACACCTTC. As protein: CATSPGGRAGYTF. The chain is built from TRBV24-1 and TRBJ1-2; D might be TRBD1 (5 bases). V was cut by 7 bases and J by 7 bases, with 15 bases left in between. This CDR3 spans 13 amino acids. Germline V gene data show CDR1 as KGHDR and CDR2 as SFDVKD.

The CDR3 region has the DNA TGTGCCAGTAGTCTCTCGGGGCAGGGATTTAATTCACCCCTCCACTTT. Translation gives CASSLSGQGFNSPLHF. V is TRBV19 and J is TRBJ1-6, with a tentative D call TRBD1 (5 bases). Between the trimmed V and J ends, which lost 5 bases and 6 bases, there was a span of 17 bases. The length of the CDR3 is 16 residues. Per the germline V gene, CDR1 is LNHDA and CDR2 is SQIVND (reference sequence).

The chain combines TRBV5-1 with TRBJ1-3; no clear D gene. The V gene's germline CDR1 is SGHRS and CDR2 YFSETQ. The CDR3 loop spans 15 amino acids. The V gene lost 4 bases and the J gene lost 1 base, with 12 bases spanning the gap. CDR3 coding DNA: TGCGCCAGCAGCCTTACACCGGAGTCTGGAAACACCATATATTTT. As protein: CASSLTPESGNTIYF.

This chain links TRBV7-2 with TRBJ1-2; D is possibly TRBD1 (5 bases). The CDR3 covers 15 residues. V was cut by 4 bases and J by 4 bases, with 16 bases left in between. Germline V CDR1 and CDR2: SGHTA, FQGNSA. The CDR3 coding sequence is TGTGCCAGCAGCTGGGACGGAGGTGGGGGCTATGGCTACACCTTC. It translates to CASSWDGGGGYGYTF.

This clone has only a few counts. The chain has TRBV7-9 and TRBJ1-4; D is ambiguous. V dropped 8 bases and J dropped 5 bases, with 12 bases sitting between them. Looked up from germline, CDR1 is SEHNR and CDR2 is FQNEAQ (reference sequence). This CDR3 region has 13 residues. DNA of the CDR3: TGTGCCAGCTCGGACGGATTAAATGAAAAACTGTTTTTT. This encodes CASSDGLNEKLFF.

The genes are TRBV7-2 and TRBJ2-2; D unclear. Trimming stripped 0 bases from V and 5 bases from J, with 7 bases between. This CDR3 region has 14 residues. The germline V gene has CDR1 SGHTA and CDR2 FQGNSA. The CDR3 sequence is CASSLAVGTGELFF. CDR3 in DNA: TGTGCCAGCAGCTTAGCCGTCGGGACCGGGGAGCTGTTTTTT.

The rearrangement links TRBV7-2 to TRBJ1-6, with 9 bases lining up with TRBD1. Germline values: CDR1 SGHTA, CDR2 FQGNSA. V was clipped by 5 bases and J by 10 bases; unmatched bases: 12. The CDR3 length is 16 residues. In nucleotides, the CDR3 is TGTGCCAGCAGCCCCTCCCCCGGGACAGGGCTCTCACCCCTCCACTTT. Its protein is CASSPSPGTGLSPLHF.

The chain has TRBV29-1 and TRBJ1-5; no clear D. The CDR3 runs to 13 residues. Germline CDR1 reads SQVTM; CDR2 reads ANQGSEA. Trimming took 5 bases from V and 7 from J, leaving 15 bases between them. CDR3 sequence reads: CSVRDNLNQPQHF. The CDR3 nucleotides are TGCAGCGTTCGGGATAACCTAAACCAGCCCCAGCATTTT. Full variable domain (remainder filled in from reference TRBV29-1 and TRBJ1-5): SAVISQKPSRDICQRGTSLTIQCQVDSQVTMMFWYRQQPGQSLTLIATANQGSEATYESGFVIDKFPISRPNLTFSTLTVSNMSPEDSSIYLCSVRDNLNQPQHFGDGTRLSIL.

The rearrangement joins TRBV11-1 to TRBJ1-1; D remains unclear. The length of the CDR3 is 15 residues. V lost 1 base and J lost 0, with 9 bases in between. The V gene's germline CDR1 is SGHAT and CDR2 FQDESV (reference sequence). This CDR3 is CASSLGAEMNTEAFF. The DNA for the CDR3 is TGTGCCAGCAGCTTAGGGGCCGAAATGAACACTGAAGCTTTCTTT.

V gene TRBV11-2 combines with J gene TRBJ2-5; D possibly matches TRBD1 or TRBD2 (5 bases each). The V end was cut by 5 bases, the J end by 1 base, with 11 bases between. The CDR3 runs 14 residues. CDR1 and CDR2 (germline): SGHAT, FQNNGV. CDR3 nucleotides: TGTGCCAGCAGCACCGGGACCCTCCAAGAGACCCAGTACTTC. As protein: CASSTGTLQETQYF. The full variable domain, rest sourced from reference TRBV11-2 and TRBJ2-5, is EAGVAQSPRYKIIEKRQSVAFWCNPISGHATLYWYQQILGQGPKLLIQFQNNGVVDDSQLPKDRFSAERLKGVDSTLKIQPAKLEDSAVYLCASSTGTLQETQYFGPGTRLLVL.

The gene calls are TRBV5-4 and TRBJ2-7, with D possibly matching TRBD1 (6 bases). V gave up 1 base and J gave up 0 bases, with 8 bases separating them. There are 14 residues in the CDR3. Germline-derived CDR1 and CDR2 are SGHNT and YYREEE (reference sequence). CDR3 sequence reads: CASSLRQDSYEQYF. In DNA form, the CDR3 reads TGTGCCAGCAGCTTGCGACAGGACTCCTACGAGCAGTACTTC.

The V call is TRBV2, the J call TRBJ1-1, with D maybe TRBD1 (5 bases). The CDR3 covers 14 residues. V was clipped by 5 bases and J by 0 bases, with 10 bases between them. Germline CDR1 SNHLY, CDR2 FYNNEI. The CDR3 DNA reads TGTGCCAGCAGTTCCGGGGGGATGAACACTGAAGCTTTCTTT. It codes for CASSSGGMNTEAFF.

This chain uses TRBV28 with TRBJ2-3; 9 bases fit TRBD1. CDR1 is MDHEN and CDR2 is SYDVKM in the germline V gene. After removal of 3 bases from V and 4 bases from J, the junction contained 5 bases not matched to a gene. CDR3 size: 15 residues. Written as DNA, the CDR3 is TGTGCCAGCAGTTTCTTGGACAGGGGTGCAGATACGCAGTATTTT. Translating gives CASSFLDRGADTQYF.

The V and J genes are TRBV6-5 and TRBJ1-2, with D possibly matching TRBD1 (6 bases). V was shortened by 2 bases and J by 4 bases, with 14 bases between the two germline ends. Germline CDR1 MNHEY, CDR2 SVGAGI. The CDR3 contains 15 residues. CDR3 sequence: CASSYPPPGAYGYTF. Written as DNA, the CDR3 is TGTGCCAGCAGTTACCCCCCCCCGGGGGCCTATGGCTACACCTTC.

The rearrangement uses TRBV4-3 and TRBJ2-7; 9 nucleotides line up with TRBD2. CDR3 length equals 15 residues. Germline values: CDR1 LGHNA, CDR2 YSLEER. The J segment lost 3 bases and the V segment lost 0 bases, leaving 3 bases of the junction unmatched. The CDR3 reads CASSQDKRGVYEQYF. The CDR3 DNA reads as TGCGCCAGCAGCCAAGATAAGCGGGGGGTCTACGAGCAGTACTTC.

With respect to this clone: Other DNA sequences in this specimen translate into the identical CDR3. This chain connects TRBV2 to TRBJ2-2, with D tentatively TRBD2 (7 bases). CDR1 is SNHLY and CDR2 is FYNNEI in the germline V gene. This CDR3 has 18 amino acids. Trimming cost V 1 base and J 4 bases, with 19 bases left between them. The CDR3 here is CASSEGGRGRRVTGELFF. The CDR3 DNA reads TGTGCCAGCAGTGAAGGGGGGCGGGGGCGGCGAGTCACCGGGGAGCTGTTTTTT. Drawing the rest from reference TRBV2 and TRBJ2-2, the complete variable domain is EPEVTQTPSHQVTQMGQEVILRCVPISNHLYFYWYRQILGQKVEFLVSFYNNEISEKSEIFDDQFSVERPDGSNFTLKIRSTKLEDSAMYFCASSEGGRGRRVTGELFFGEGSRLTVL.

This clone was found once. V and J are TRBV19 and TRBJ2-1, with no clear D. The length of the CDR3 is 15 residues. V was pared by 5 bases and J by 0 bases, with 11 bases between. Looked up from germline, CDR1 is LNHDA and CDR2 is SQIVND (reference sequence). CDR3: CASSRNQNSYNEQFF. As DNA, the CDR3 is TGTGCCAGTAGTCGAAACCAAAACTCCTACAATGAGCAGTTCTTC.

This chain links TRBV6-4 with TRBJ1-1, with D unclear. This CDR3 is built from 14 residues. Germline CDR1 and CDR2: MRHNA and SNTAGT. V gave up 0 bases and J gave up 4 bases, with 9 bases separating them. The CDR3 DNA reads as TGTGCCAGCAGTGACTCAGGAGATAGCACTGAAGCTTTCTTT. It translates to CASSDSGDSTEAFF.

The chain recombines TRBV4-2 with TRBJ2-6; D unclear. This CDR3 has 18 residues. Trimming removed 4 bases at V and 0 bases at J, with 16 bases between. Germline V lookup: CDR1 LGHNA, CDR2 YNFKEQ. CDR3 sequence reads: CASSPIELHLSGANVLTF. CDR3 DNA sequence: TGTGCCAGCAGCCCTATAGAGCTCCACCTCTCTGGGGCCAACGTCCTGACTTTC.

This CDR3 is CASSSFRIAKNIQYF. DNA for the CDR3: TGTGCCAGCAGCTCTTTTAGGATAGCCAAAAACATTCAGTACTTC. The chain links TRBV7-9 to TRBJ2-4; D call uncertain. Germline CDR1 is SEHNR and CDR2 is FQNEAQ (reference sequence). V dropped 4 bases and J dropped 0 bases, with 10 bases sitting between them. This CDR3 comprises 15 residues. The whole variable domain, filled in from reference TRBV7-9 and TRBJ2-4, reads DTGVSQNPRHKITKRGQNVTFRCDPISEHNRLYWYRQTLGQGPEFLTYFQNEAQLEKSRLLSDRFSAERPKGSFSTLEIQRTEQGDSAMYLCASSSFRIAKNIQYFGAGTRLSVL.

The CDR3 nucleotides are TGTGCCAGCAGCTGGGGGACAGGGTTTTACGAGCAGTACTTC. Amino acid sequence: CASSWGTGFYEQYF. The chain recombines TRBV5-4 with TRBJ2-7; 9 bases fit TRBD1. The CDR3 sequence is 14 residues long. CDR1 is SGHNT and CDR2 is YYREEE in the germline V gene (reference sequence). Trimming cost V 3 bases and J 4 bases; bases outside gene matches: 5.

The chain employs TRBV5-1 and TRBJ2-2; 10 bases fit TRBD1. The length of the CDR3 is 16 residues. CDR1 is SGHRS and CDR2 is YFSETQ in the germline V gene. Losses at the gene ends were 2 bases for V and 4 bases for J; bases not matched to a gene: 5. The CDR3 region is CASSFGTGALTGELFF. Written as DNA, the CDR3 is TGCGCCAGCAGCTTTGGGACAGGGGCCCTCACCGGGGAGCTGTTTTTT.

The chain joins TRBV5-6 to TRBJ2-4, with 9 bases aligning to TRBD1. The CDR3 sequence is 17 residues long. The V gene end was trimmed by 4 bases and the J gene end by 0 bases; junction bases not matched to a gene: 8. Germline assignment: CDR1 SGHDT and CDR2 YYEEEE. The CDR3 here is CASSLDRGSLAKNIQYF. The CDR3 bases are TGTGCCAGCAGCCTGGACAGGGGATCCCTAGCCAAAAACATTCAGTACTTC.

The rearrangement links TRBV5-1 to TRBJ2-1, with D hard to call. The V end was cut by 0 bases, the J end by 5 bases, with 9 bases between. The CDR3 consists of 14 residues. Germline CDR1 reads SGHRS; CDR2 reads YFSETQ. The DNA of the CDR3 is TGCGCCAGCAGCTTGGTAGGCTACCACAATGAGCAGTTCTTC. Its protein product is CASSLVGYHNEQFF.